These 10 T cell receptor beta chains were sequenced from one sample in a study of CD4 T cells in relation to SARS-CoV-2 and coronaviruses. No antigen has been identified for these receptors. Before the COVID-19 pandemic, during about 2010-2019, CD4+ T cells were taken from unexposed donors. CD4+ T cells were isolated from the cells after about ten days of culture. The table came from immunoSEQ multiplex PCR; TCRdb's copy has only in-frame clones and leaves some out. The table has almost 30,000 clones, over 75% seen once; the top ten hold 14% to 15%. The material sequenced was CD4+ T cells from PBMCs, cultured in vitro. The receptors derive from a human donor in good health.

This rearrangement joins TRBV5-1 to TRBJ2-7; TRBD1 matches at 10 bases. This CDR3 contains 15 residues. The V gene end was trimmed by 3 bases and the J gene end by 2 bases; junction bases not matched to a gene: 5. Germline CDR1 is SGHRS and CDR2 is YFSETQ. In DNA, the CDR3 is TGCGCCAGCAGCTACCGGACAGGGGGGACCTACGAGCAGTACTTC. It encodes CASSYRTGGTYEQYF. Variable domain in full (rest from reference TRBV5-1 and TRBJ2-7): KAGVTQTPRYLIKTRGQQVTLSCSPISGHRSVSWYQQTPGQGLQFLFEYFSETQRNKGNFPGRFSGRQFSNSRSEMNVSTLELGDSALYLCASSYRTGGTYEQYFGPGTRLTVT.

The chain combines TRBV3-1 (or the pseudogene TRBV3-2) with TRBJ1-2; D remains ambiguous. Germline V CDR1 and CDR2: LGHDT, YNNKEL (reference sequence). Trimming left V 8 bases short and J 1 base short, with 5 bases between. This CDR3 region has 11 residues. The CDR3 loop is CASGLNYGYTF. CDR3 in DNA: TGTGCCAGCGGACTTAACTATGGCTACACCTTC.

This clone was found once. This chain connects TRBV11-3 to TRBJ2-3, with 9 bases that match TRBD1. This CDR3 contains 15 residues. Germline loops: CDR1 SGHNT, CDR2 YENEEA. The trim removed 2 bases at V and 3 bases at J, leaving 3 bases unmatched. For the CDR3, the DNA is TGTGCCAGCAGCTTAATGGGACAGGGAACAGATACGCAGTATTTT. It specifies CASSLMGQGTDTQYF.

CDR3 in DNA: TGCGCCAGCAGCTCTTGGACACGGAACACTGAAGCTTTCTTT. Encoded protein: CASSSWTRNTEAFF. V and J are TRBV4-3 and TRBJ1-1; maybe TRBD1 (5 bases). This CDR3 is 14 amino acids long. The V gene lost 5 bases and the J gene lost 1 base, with 11 bases spanning the gap. Germline V gene sequence: CDR1 LGHNA, CDR2 YSLEER.

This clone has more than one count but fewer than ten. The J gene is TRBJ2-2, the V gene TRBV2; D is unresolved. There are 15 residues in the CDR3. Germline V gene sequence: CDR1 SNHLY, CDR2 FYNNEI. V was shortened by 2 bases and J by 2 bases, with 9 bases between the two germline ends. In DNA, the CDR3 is TGTGCCAGCAGTGAAATCGGGCCAAACACCGGGGAGCTGTTTTTT. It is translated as CASSEIGPNTGELFF.

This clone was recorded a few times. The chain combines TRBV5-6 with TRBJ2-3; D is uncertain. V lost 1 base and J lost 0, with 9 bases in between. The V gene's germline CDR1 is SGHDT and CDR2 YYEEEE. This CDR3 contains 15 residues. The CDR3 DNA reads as TGTGCCAGCAGCTTGAATACCGGGAGCACAGATACGCAGTATTTT. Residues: CASSLNTGSTDTQYF. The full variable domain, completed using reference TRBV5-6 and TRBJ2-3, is DAGVTQSPTHLIKTRGQQVTLRCSPKSGHDTVSWYQQALGQGPQFIFQYYEEEERQRGNFPDRFSGHQFPNYSSELNVNALLLGDSALYLCASSLNTGSTDTQYFGPGTRLTVL.

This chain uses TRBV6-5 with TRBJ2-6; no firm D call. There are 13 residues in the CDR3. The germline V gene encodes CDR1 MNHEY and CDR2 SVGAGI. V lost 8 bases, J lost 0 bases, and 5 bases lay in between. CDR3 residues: CASRSSGANVLTF. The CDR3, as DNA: TGTGCCAGCCGGTCCTCTGGGGCCAACGTCCTGACTTTC.

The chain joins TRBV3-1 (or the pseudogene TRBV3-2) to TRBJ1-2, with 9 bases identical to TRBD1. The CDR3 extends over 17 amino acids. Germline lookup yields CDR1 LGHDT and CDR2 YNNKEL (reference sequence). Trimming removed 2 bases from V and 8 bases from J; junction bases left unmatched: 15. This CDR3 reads CASSQPTGGPFFEGYTF. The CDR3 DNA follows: TGTGCCAGCAGCCAACCTACAGGGGGCCCTTTTTTTGAAGGCTACACCTTC.

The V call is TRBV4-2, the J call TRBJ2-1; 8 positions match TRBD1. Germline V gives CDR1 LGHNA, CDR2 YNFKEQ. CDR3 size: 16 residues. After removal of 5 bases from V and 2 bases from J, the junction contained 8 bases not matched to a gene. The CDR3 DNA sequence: TGTGCCAGCAGCGGTACCGGGACAGGTGCCTACAATGAGCAGTTCTTC. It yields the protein CASSGTGTGAYNEQFF.

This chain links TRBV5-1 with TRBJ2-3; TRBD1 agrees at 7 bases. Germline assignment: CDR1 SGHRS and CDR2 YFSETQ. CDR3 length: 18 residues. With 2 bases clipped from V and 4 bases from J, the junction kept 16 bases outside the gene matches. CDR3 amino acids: CASSFRLGTEILPDTQYF. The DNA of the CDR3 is TGCGCCAGCAGCTTTCGACTCGGGACAGAAATCTTACCAGATACGCAGTATTTT. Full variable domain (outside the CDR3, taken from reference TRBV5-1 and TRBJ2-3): KAGVTQTPRYLIKTRGQQVTLSCSPISGHRSVSWYQQTPGQGLQFLFEYFSETQRNKGNFPGRFSGRQFSNSRSEMNVSTLELGDSALYLCASSFRLGTEILPDTQYFGPGTRLTVL.